The clone carrying this TCR beta chain occurred once. This sample was taken from a study of blood T cell repertoires in COVID-19. Study as a whole: Sites across the United States, Italy and Spain contributed samples from acute and convalescent COVID-19. Nucleic acid was either cDNA or gDNA, and it came from T cells, B-cell-depleted T cells, or PBMCs.

The CDR3 contains 14 residues. Trimming took 3 bases from V and 2 from J, leaving 8 bases between them. The germline CDR1 and CDR2 sequences are LNHDA and SQIVND (reference sequence). Libraries were prepared by immunoSEQ multiplex PCR; TCRdb keeps only in-frame clonotypes and omits some of them. The sample contains under 60,000 clones, 85% of which appear only once. Specimen: peripheral blood. The chain links TRBV19 to TRBJ1-3, with D maybe TRBD1 (6 bases). The sequence came from a human donor in a cohort sampled during active COVID-19. CDR3 coding DNA: TGTGCCAGTAGTATGTCAGGGGCTGGAAACACCATATATTTT. This translates into CASSMSGAGNTIYF.